Each of the 18 T cell receptor beta chains below was sequenced from the same sample in a study of T cells in Graves' hyperthyroidism and ophthalmopathy (dated by TCRdb to between 2018 and 2021). The method behind the library was multiplex PCR. Sequencing instrument: Illumina HiSeq 2000. TCR beta CDR3 regions were amplified from RNA transcripts. For the first round of RT-PCR on the TCR CDR3, the HTBI primer set was used together with the Qiagen OneStep RT-PCR kit. TCRdb's own reprocessing of the public reads used fastp at Q25 and MiXCR and kept productive beta chains. Each CDR3 protein gets just one entry, which takes the most common genes and DNA from the rows behind it. This sample lists about 640,000 distinct CDR3 sequences; roughly 15% were detected once. The biggest ten clones account for about an eighth of the sample. The sequencing sample was made of blood. These TCRs come from a woman aged 45-60 years with Graves' ophthalmopathy.

This clonotype was found many times. The chain's CDR3 is CSARDRDRRYEQYF. CDR3 nucleotide sequence: TGCAGTGCTAGAGATCGAGACAGGCGATACGAGCAGTACTTC. The rearrangement links TRBV20-1 to TRBJ2-7; the D gene is possibly TRBD1 (6 bases). The length of the CDR3 is 14 residues. Germline lookup yields CDR1 DFQATT and CDR2 SNEGSKA (reference sequence). V dropped 0 bases and J dropped 4 bases, with 13 bases sitting between them.

This clonotype was observed a few times. The chain uses TRBV6-5 and TRBJ2-3; D gene unclear. The CDR3 has 15 amino acids. Germline V lookup: CDR1 MNHEY, CDR2 SVGAGI. V was shortened by 0 bases and J by 2 bases, with 9 bases between the two germline ends. The CDR3 nucleotides are TGTGCCAGCAGTTACTCGAATCCTACCACAGATACGCAGTATTTT. Translated, it gives CASSYSNPTTDTQYF.

The V call is TRBV4-3, the J call TRBJ1-1, with 8 positions matching TRBD1. V trimming: 2 bases; J trimming: 0 bases; junction bases outside the gene matches: 8. CDR3 length equals 17 residues. Germline loops: CDR1 LGHNA, CDR2 YSLEER. The CDR3 sequence: CASSQRRQGLMNTEAFF. CDR3 nucleotide sequence: TGCGCCAGCAGCCAACGAAGACAGGGGCTTATGAACACTGAAGCTTTCTTT.

In its sample, this clonotype was seen many times. The chain links TRBV6-1 to TRBJ2-7; a weak D match, TRBD1 (7 bases). The germline V gene has CDR1 MNHNS and CDR2 SASEGT. The CDR3 runs to 16 residues. Trimming stripped 5 bases from V and 2 bases from J, with 19 bases between. The DNA of the CDR3 is TGTGCCAGCAGTACTACTAGCCGGGACAGTCCCTACGAGCAGTACTTC. It is translated as CASSTTSRDSPYEQYF.

V gene TRBV4-1 combines with J gene TRBJ2-3, with D perhaps TRBD2 (5 bases). The ends were cut back, 0 bases at V and 2 bases at J, with 12 bases in the middle. The germline CDR1 and CDR2 sequences are MGHRA and YSYEKL. The length of the CDR3 is 16 residues. In DNA form, the CDR3 reads TGCGCCAGCAGCCAAGAGGTGGCTAGCTCCACAGATACGCAGTATTTT. Its translation is CASSQEVASSTDTQYF.

This clonotype was counted ten times or more. The CDR3, as DNA: TGTGCCAGCAGTTTTTCTTCAGGGGGCGCGATAGACATTCAGTACTTC. Translation: CASSFSSGGAIDIQYF. The J gene is TRBJ2-4, the V gene TRBV12-3 or TRBV12-4, with 8 bases fitting TRBD1. The trim removed 3 bases at V and 8 bases at J, leaving 12 bases unmatched. There are 16 residues in the CDR3.

This clonotype was seen at least ten times. The chain couples TRBV30 to TRBJ2-7; possibly TRBD2 for D (5 bases). Trimming removed 4 bases at V and 3 bases at J, with 22 bases between. This CDR3 spans 16 amino acids. Looked up from germline, CDR1 is GTSNPN and CDR2 is SVGIG (reference sequence). CDR3 nucleotide sequence: TGTGCCTGGACCCCAGGTGATCGGGGTAATTACTACGAGCAGTACTTC. The encoded protein is CAWTPGDRGNYYEQYF.

Many counts were recorded for this clonotype. This chain uses TRBV11-1 with TRBJ2-4; D perhaps matches TRBD2 (5 bases). From germline, CDR1 is SGHAT and CDR2 FQDESV (reference sequence). CDR3 length: 15 residues. Deletions cut 5 bases from V and 0 bases from J, with 11 bases between. For the CDR3, the DNA is TGTGCCAGCAGCCCTACGGGGATAGCCAAAAACATTCAGTACTTC. Its translation is CASSPTGIAKNIQYF.

Ten or more counts support this clonotype. The J gene is TRBJ1-1, the V gene TRBV7-8, with a weak D call TRBD1 (5 bases). Trimming shortened V by 6 bases and J by 5 bases, and 16 bases separated the two germline ends. CDR1 and CDR2 (germline): SGHVS, FQNEAQ. CDR3 length: 14 amino acids. Here the CDR3 reads CASREGTEGTEAFF. CDR3 nucleotides: TGTGCCAGCAGGGAGGGCACGGAGGGGACTGAAGCTTTCTTT.

This clonotype was picked up many times. The chain uses TRBV28 and TRBJ2-5; D gene ambiguous. Per germline, CDR1 MDHEN and CDR2 SYDVKM. Trimming cost V 2 bases and J 2 bases, with 6 bases left between them. The CDR3 is 13 residues long. The CDR3 coding sequence is TGTGCCAGCAGTTTAAAAGAACAAGAGACCCAGTACTTC. As protein: CASSLKEQETQYF.

This clonotype was detected a few times. The V and J genes are TRBV15 and TRBJ2-2; 8 bases match TRBD2. Germline-derived CDR1 and CDR2 are LNHNV and YYDKDF (reference sequence). V shed 3 bases, J shed 3 bases, and the junction held 9 bases outside the gene matches. The length of the CDR3 is 17 residues. The CDR3 is CATSRDPSGRHTGELFF. The CDR3 bases are TGTGCCACCAGCAGGGACCCGAGCGGGAGACACACCGGGGAGCTGTTTTTT.

There are many counts of this clonotype. The rearrangement joins TRBV6-1 to TRBJ1-5; D might be TRBD1 (6 bases). V shed 6 bases and J shed 0 bases, with 9 bases lying between them. Germline loops: CDR1 MNHNS, CDR2 SASEGT. The CDR3 has 14 residues. The CDR3 DNA is TGTGCCAGCAGGGACAGTTCTAGCAATCAGCCCCAGCATTTT. It is translated as CASRDSSSNQPQHF.

The sample holds many counts of this clonotype. The genes are TRBV7-9 and TRBJ2-7; TRBD1 aligns across 8 bases. V shed 5 bases and J 4 bases; nucleotides not matched to a gene: 10. Per germline, CDR1 SEHNR and CDR2 FQNEAQ (reference sequence). The CDR3 spans 15 residues. Written as DNA, the CDR3 is TGTGCCAGCAGCCCACAGGGGGGATCTGCGTACGAGCAGTACTTC. Translated: CASSPQGGSAYEQYF.

CDR3 sequence: CAWSVQGGGSYEQYF. As DNA, the CDR3 is TGTGCCTGGAGTGTACAAGGGGGGGGTTCCTACGAGCAGTACTTC. The V and J genes are TRBV30 and TRBJ2-7, with D possibly TRBD2 on 7 matching bases. The CDR3 length is 15 residues. The germline gives CDR1 GTSNPN, CDR2 SVGIG (reference sequence). The V and J ends lost 0 bases and 1 base respectively, with 13 bases between them.

Many counts were recorded for this clonotype. The rearrangement uses TRBV12-3 or TRBV12-4 and TRBJ2-5; D could derive from TRBD1 or TRBD2 (5 bases each). This CDR3 has 15 residues. V dropped 3 bases and J dropped 1 base, with 12 bases sitting between them. CDR3 region: CASSFSSGSQETQYF. As DNA, the CDR3 is TGTGCCAGCAGTTTCTCCTCAGGGAGCCAAGAGACCCAGTACTTC.

The V and J genes are TRBV5-1 and TRBJ2-5; 7 bases line up with TRBD1. Germline V CDR1 and CDR2: SGHRS, YFSETQ. This CDR3 is 12 amino acids long. Losses at the gene ends were 6 bases for V and 5 bases for J; bases not matched to a gene: 4. The CDR3 here is CASNQQGETQYF. CDR3 bases: TGCGCCAGCAACCAACAGGGGGAGACCCAGTACTTC.

This clonotype occurred a few times. The chain uses TRBV7-2 and TRBJ1-3; tentatively, D is TRBD1 (6 bases). This CDR3 contains 14 residues. The V gene lost 2 bases and the J gene lost 6 bases, with 11 bases spanning the gap. Germline V gene lookup returns CDR1 SGHTA and CDR2 FQGNSA. The CDR3 DNA is TGTGCCAGCAGCTTATCAGGGGTTGAAAACACCATATATTTT. Translated: CASSLSGVENTIYF.

CDR3 amino acids: CASSLEAQGTGYTF. DNA of the CDR3: TGTGCCAGCAGCTTAGAGGCCCAGGGAACTGGCTACACCTTC. V and J are TRBV11-3 and TRBJ1-2, with a tentative D call TRBD1 (5 bases). In germline, CDR1 is SGHNT, CDR2 YENEEA. V lost 0 bases and J lost 7, with 12 bases in between. CDR3 length equals 14 residues.